This is a list of T cell receptor beta chains from one sample in a study of cytomegalovirus exposure and HLA in healthy donors. The repertoire was sequenced with immunoSEQ multiplex PCR; TCRdb's copy has only in-frame clones and lacks some. The sample comprises fewer than 200,000 clones, roughly 80% of which are singletons, and 7% rests with the top ten. Sequencing input: PBMCs. The receptors were gathered from a woman aged 30 to 39 in good health and CMV-seropositive. CDR3s include the opening cysteine and the closing phenylalanine or tryptophan. A D gene is named only where the DNA matches it firmly. A row's size may be missing; if present it is once, few, many or a size class.

TGTGCCAGCATCCTTAGGGGGATGAACACTGAAGCTTTCTTT CASILRGMNTEAFF TRBV13 - few TRBJ1-1
TGTGCCATCAGCTCTTTTCGGACGGGGAACTCTGGAAACACCATATATTTT CAISSFRTGNSGNTIYF TRBV10-3 - - TRBJ1-3
TGTGCTATTGACGGAGACTCCTACGAGCAGTACTTC CAIDGDSYEQYF TRBV6-1 - - TRBJ2-7
TGTGCCAGCAGCTCTAGCTCCAGCTCCTACGAGCAGTACTTC CASSSSSSSYEQYF TRBV14 - - TRBJ2-7
TGTGCCAGCAGCTCGATTCTAGCGGGGGGGCCGGGGGCCAAAAACATTCAGTACTTC CASSSILAGGPGAKNIQYF TRBV5-6 TRBD2 - TRBJ2-4
TGTGCCAGCAGCCCCCAATGGTGGGGGCCCTACGAGCAGTACTTC CASSPQWWGPYEQYF TRBV9 - - TRBJ2-7
TGTGCCAGCAGCTCGGGGGGCAGGACCGGGGAGCTGTTTTTT CASSSGGRTGELFF TRBV7-2 - - TRBJ2-2
TGTGCCAGCAGTTCCCTGACGGATCACGGGGGGACCCAGTACTTC CASSSLTDHGGTQYF TRBV6-6 - - TRBJ2-5
TGTGCCAGCAGCTTCCCAGGGGCCTACGAGCAGTACTTC CASSFPGAYEQYF TRBV7-9 - - TRBJ2-7
TGTGCCAGCAGGACCAGGGGTAGGGGAAACACCATATATTTT CASRTRGRGNTIYF TRBV5-6 - - TRBJ1-3
TGTGCCAGCAGCTTAGGGGGACTAGCGGGGGGGCGGCAGTACTTC CASSLGGLAGGRQYF TRBV7-2 TRBD2 - TRBJ2-5
TGTGCCAGCTCACACGGACAGGGGGACACCGGGGAGCTGTTTTTT CASSHGQGDTGELFF TRBV18 TRBD1 - TRBJ2-2
TGTGCCAGCAGGGAGGGACAGGGATTGCCTGAAGCTTTCTTT CASREGQGLPEAFF TRBV2 TRBD1 - TRBJ1-1
TGTGCCAGCAGCTCCGCCGGGACAGGGGGCGCCGAGCAGTACTTC CASSSAGTGGAEQYF TRBV5-6 TRBD1 - TRBJ2-7
TGTGCCAGCAGCTTAGAAGTCGGACAGGCAAACTATGGCTACACCTTC CASSLEVGQANYGYTF TRBV7-6 TRBD1 - TRBJ1-2
TGTGCCAGCAGTTCTCCGGGACAGGCTCAAGAGACCCAGTACTTC CASSSPGQAQETQYF TRBV6-6 TRBD1 - TRBJ2-5
TGTGCCAGCATACGGACAGGGAGAGGCACTGAAGCTTTCTTT CASIRTGRGTEAFF TRBV19 TRBD1 - TRBJ1-1
TGCAGGACAGGGGGCGCGTGGGGCTACACCTTC CRTGGAWGYTF TRBV20-1 TRBD1 once TRBJ1-2
TGTGCCAGCTCTCGGACAGGGGTCACAGATACGCAGTATTTT CASSRTGVTDTQYF TRBV7-9 TRBD1 - TRBJ2-3
TGCGCCAGCAGCTTGTTCGAGGGATCGAACACTGAAGCTTTCTTT CASSLFEGSNTEAFF TRBV5-1 - - TRBJ1-1
TGTGCCAGCAGTTCAAATTTAGAGGGTAGCTCCTACGAGCAGTACTTC CASSSNLEGSSYEQYF TRBV28 - - TRBJ2-7
TGCGCCAGCAGCCAAGGGCCGGGACTAGGGTTGTTCTTC CASSQGPGLGLFF TRBV4-1 TRBD2 - TRBJ2-1
TGCGCCAGCAGCTCCGGGGGCCAGGGGGCAGGAGAGACCCAGTACTTC CASSSGGQGAGETQYF TRBV5-1 TRBD1 - TRBJ2-5
TGTGCCAGCAGCTTAATGGGCGGGGGGTCCTACAATGAGCAGTTCTTC CASSLMGGGSYNEQFF TRBV7-6 TRBD2 - TRBJ2-1
TGTGCCAGCTCACCGTCGTGGGGGCGAGAGACCCAGTACTTC CASSPSWGRETQYF TRBV18 - - TRBJ2-5
TGTGCCAGCAGCTTCCAGGGGCTTGGCGAGCAGTACTTC CASSFQGLGEQYF TRBV7-8 - - TRBJ2-7
TGTGCCAGCAGCTTAGAAGGGGGACAGGGGACCGGGGAGCTGTTTTTT CASSLEGGQGTGELFF TRBV7-6 TRBD1 - TRBJ2-2
TGTGCCAGCAGACGTACTAGCGGGGGCTACGAGCAGTACTTC CASRRTSGGYEQYF TRBV11-2 TRBD2 - TRBJ2-7